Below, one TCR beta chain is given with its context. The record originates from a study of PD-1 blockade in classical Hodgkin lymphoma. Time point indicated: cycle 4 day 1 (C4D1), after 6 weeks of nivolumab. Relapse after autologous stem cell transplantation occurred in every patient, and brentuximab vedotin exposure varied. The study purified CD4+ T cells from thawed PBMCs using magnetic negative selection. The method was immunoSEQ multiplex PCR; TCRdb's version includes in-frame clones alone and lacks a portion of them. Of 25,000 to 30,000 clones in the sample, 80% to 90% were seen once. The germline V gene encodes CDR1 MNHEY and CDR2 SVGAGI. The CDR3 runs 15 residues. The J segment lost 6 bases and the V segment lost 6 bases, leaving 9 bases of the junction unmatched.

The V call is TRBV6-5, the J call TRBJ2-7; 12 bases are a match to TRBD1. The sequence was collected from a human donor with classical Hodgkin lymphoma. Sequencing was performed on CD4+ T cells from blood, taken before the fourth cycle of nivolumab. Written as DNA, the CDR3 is TGTGCCAGCAGGCTAACCGGGACAGGGGGCACCGAGCAGTACTTC. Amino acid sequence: CASRLTGTGGTEQYF.